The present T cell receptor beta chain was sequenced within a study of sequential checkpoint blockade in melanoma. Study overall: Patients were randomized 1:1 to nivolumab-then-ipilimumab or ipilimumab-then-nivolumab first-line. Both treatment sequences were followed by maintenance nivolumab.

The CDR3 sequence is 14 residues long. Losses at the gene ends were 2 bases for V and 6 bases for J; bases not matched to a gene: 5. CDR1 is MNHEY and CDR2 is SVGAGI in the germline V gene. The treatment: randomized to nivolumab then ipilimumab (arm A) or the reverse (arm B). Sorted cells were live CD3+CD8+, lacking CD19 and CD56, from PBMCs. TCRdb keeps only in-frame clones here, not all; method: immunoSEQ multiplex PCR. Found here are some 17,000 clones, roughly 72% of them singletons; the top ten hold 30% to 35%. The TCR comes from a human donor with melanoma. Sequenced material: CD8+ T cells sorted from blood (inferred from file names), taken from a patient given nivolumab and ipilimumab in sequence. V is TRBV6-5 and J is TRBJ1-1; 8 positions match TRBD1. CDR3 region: CASSYLLTGAEAFF. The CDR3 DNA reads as TGTGCCAGCAGTTACCTATTGACAGGGGCTGAAGCTTTCTTT.